This TCR beta chain was sequenced in a study of identifying expanded T cells in peripheral blood. Findings and caveats of the study: Variance in clone template counts between roughly 2-week samples significantly increased with total template count across all healthy donors. Roughly 1.2 clones differed between technical replicates, versus approximately 16 and 20 over time.

The method was immunoSEQ multiplex PCR; TCRdb's version includes in-frame clones alone and lacks a portion of them. Of approximately 110,000 clones listed, around 89% are singletons. A word on this clone: Its target is not known.

V dropped 8 bases and J dropped 4 bases, with 14 bases sitting between them. The CDR3 is 14 residues long. CDR1 is MNHEY and CDR2 is SMNVEV in the germline V gene (reference sequence). Healthy donors had no documented immune events, such as infections, while sampled. The V and J genes are TRBV27 and TRBJ2-2, with TRBD2 as a possible D gene (6 bases). The receptor's source is a person aged 18 to 70 in good health. The sample consisted of blood. This chain's CDR3 is CASGGSEGTGELFF. The CDR3 region has the DNA TGTGCCAGCGGGGGTTCGGAGGGCACCGGGGAGCTGTTTTTT.